Listed here are 11 T cell receptor beta chains from one sample, sequenced in a study of cytomegalovirus exposure and HLA in healthy donors (dated by TCRdb to the late 2010s). The library was built by means of the immunoSEQ multiplex PCR assay. The multiplex PCR relied on a mix of 60 forward primers for TCR Vbeta segments and 13 reverse primers for TCR Jbeta segments. TCRdb retrieved this table from immuneACCESS and kept in-frame rearrangements only. Not all clones are present; in checked studies, unresolved V genes account for under half, and no reason is known for the remainder. For this sample there are about 160,000 clones; roughly two thirds appear just once. Over 2.5% of the sample is taken by the ten largest. Sequencing input: PBMCs. Every receptor here comes from a woman aged 30 to 39 in good health and CMV-seronegative.

A remark on this clone: This same CDR3 is encoded by further DNA sequences in the sample. The chain couples TRBV29-1 to TRBJ1-1; D not certain. This CDR3 is built from 14 residues. From germline, CDR1 is SQVTM and CDR2 ANQGSEA. The CDR3 protein is CRGSPGNRNTEAFF. As DNA, the CDR3 is TGCAGGGGTTCACCAGGAAATCGGAACACTGAAGCTTTCTTT.

The chain is built from TRBV18 and TRBJ2-2; the D gene is possibly TRBD1 (6 bases). Germline-derived CDR1 and CDR2 are KGHSH and LQKENI. V was clipped by 6 bases and J by 2 bases, with 16 bases between them. CDR3 size: 16 residues. The CDR3 coding sequence is TGTGCCAGCTCGTACAGACAGGTCTTAAACACCGGGGAGCTGTTTTTT. Protein sequence: CASSYRQVLNTGELFF.

The chain is built from TRBV14 and TRBJ1-2; D ambiguous. Looked up from germline, CDR1 is SGHDN and CDR2 is FVKESK. The V end was cut by 4 bases, the J end by 6 bases, with 12 bases between. The CDR3 totals 13 residues. The CDR3 is CASSPTRSHGYTF. The CDR3 nucleotides read TGTGCCAGCAGCCCGACTAGGTCCCATGGCTACACCTTC.

The V call is TRBV9, the J call TRBJ2-1; D might be TRBD1 (5 bases). Looked up from germline, CDR1 is SGDLS and CDR2 is YYNGEE. There are 14 residues in the CDR3. V was shortened by 0 bases and J by 8 bases, with 12 bases between the two germline ends. The CDR3 nucleotides read TGTGCCAGCAGCGTAGCTCTGGGGCGGTATGAGCAGTTCTTC. Its protein product is CASSVALGRYEQFF.

The V and J genes are TRBV27 and TRBJ2-1; 7 bases line up with TRBD2. The trim removed 6 bases at V and 0 bases at J, leaving 11 bases unmatched. Looked up from germline, CDR1 is MNHEY and CDR2 is SMNVEV (reference sequence). The CDR3 has 17 amino acids. The CDR3 coding sequence is TGTGCCAGCAGCCGCGGCGTCGGCGGGAGCTCCTACAATGAGCAGTTCTTC. Protein product: CASSRGVGGSSYNEQFF.

CDR3 sequence reads: CASSKEQGSPGANVLTF. The DNA for the CDR3 is TGTGCCAGCAGCAAAGAACAGGGAAGCCCTGGGGCCAACGTCCTGACTTTC. The chain couples TRBV21-1 to TRBJ2-6; TRBD1 reflects the table's D call only, with no check against the DNA. TRBV21-1 is assigned pseudogene status. This CDR3 has 17 amino acids.

CDR3 region: CASSLFSTSFDTQYF. CDR3 nucleotides: TGTGCCAGCAGTTTATTTTCGACTAGCTTTGATACGCAGTATTTT. V usage is TRBV27 and J usage is TRBJ2-3, with TRBD2 matching 7 bases. Germline lookup yields CDR1 MNHEY and CDR2 SMNVEV (reference sequence). V trimming: 1 base; J trimming: 6 bases; junction bases outside the gene matches: 7. The CDR3 has 15 amino acids.

This clone was counted only a few times. The J gene is TRBJ2-5, the V gene TRBV7-3; D remains unclear. CDR1 is SGHTA, CDR2 FQGTGA, per germline. Trimming left V 0 bases short and J 2 bases short, with 4 bases between. There are 13 residues in the CDR3. The CDR3: CASSLTRQETQYF. The CDR3 nucleotides are TGTGCCAGCAGCTTAACCAGACAAGAGACCCAGTACTTC.

This chain connects TRBV6-1 to TRBJ2-1; D gene ambiguous. The CDR3 covers 11 residues. V was clipped by 4 bases and J by 10 bases, with 8 bases between them. Per germline, CDR1 MNHNS and CDR2 SASEGT. The CDR3 nucleotides are TGTGCCAGCAGTGGAGTGCGGGAGCAGTTCTTC. It is translated as CASSGVREQFF.

In this sample, this clone turned up a few times. The CDR3 spells CASSLFVGTYEQYF. The CDR3 DNA reads TGTGCCAGCAGTTTATTTGTCGGGACCTACGAGCAGTACTTC. The chain joins TRBV28 to TRBJ2-7; D is possibly TRBD2 (5 bases). Germline V lookup: CDR1 MDHEN, CDR2 SYDVKM. The CDR3 is made up of 14 amino acids. V was cut by 1 base and J by 2 bases, with 9 bases left in between.

V usage is TRBV7-3 and J usage is TRBJ1-2; D is possibly TRBD1 (5 bases). CDR3 length: 13 residues. Per the germline V gene, CDR1 is SGHTA and CDR2 is FQGTGA. V was shortened by 6 bases and J by 2 bases, with 10 bases between the two germline ends. CDR3 nucleotides: TGTGCCAGCAGTTCAGGGTCCAACTATGGCTACACCTTC. Protein: CASSSGSNYGYTF. Full variable domain (remainder filled in from reference TRBV7-3 and TRBJ1-2): GAGVSQTPSNKVTEKGKYVELRCDPISGHTALYWYRQSLGQGPEFLIYFQGTGAADDSGLPNDRFFAVRPEGSVSTLKIQRTERGDSAVYLCASSSGSNYGYTFGSGTRLTVV.